This T cell receptor (beta chain) was documented in a study of shared clonotypes between healthy human individuals. Study-level background: Serving as donors were two women and a few men, whose ages spanned 18 to 49.

Once extracted for a subset, genomic DNA was divided evenly among several immunoSEQ plates. Clones were sequenced by immunoSEQ multiplex PCR, and TCRdb holds only the in-frame ones, with some missing. The table has around 530,000 clones, about 80% seen once. Notes on this clone: Its specificity is not known.

V shed 1 base and J 16 bases; nucleotides not matched to a gene: 12. The CDR3 spans 14 residues. Germline V lookup: CDR1 LGHNT, CDR2 FRNRAP. Whole-study findings and limits: Clonotype sharing among donors was expected to depend on sequencing depth. Only a few donors were included, so the genetic and exposure-history diversity represented was limited.

This clonotype was obtained from a woman aged 40 to 50 in good health. Some clones in this sample may be carry-over from other donors' samples. The J gene is TRBJ2-1, the V gene TRBV12-5, with TRBD2 matching over 8 bases. The sequenced sample was PBMCs. In nucleotides, the CDR3 is TGTGCTAGTGGTTTGGCCTCCTCGGGAGCGGGAGTCTTCTTC. Translation gives CASGLASSGAGVFF.